One and the same sample provided the 9 T cell receptor beta chains below, sequenced in a study of blood T cell repertoires in COVID-19. Sequencing was performed with immunoSEQ multiplex PCR; in TCRdb, only in-frame clones are kept and a portion is missing. The sample contains roughly 130,000 clones, roughly 85% of which appear only once. Sample: peripheral blood. These receptors originate from a man in his 60s with acute or convalescent COVID-19.

The V and J genes are TRBV7-2 and TRBJ2-5; TRBD1 might be the D (6 bases). Trimming removed 1 base at V and 7 bases at J, with 16 bases between. Germline assignment: CDR1 SGHTA and CDR2 FQGNSA. CDR3 length equals 15 residues. CDR3 residues: CASSLGIQGPGTQYF. CDR3 bases: TGTGCCAGCAGCTTAGGGATACAGGGTCCGGGGACCCAGTACTTC.

The chain has TRBV28 and TRBJ1-5; D is unclear. This CDR3 is 13 amino acids long. Germline assignment: CDR1 MDHEN and CDR2 SYDVKM. The V and J ends lost 6 bases and 9 bases respectively, with 15 bases between them. The CDR3 loop reads CASRKDSSLPQHF. CDR3 bases: TGTGCCAGCAGAAAAGACTCCTCTCTGCCCCAGCATTTT.

The J gene is TRBJ2-7, the V gene TRBV4-3; a weak D match, TRBD2 (6 bases). Germline loops: CDR1 LGHNA, CDR2 YSLEER. The CDR3 sequence is 15 residues long. Trimming shortened V by 5 bases and J by 3 bases, and 17 bases separated the two germline ends. CDR3 sequence: CASSVADSGDYEQYF. CDR3 bases: TGCGCCAGCAGCGTAGCGGACTCCGGGGACTACGAGCAGTACTTC.

V and J are TRBV28 and TRBJ1-5; D uncertain. Deletions cut 2 bases from V and 1 base from J, with 15 bases between. The CDR3 loop spans 17 amino acids. Germline V gives CDR1 MDHEN, CDR2 SYDVKM. The CDR3 sequence is CASSLPPTLSSNQPQHF. DNA for the CDR3: TGTGCCAGCAGTTTACCCCCCACTTTGTCGAGCAATCAGCCCCAGCATTTT. The whole variable domain, filled in from reference TRBV28 and TRBJ1-5, reads DVKVTQSSRYLVKRTGEKVFLECVQDMDHENMFWYRQDPGLGLRLIYFSYDVKMKEKGDIPEGYSVSREKKERFSLILESASTNQTSMYLCASSLPPTLSSNQPQHFGDGTRLSIL.

CDR3 residues: CASSSLVTDTQYF. In nucleotides, the CDR3 is TGCGCCAGCAGCTCACTAGTCACAGATACGCAGTATTTT. This sequence joins TRBV5-1 and TRBJ2-3; possibly TRBD2 for D (5 bases). There are 13 residues in the CDR3. Trimming cost V 3 bases and J 2 bases, with 7 bases left between them. From germline, CDR1 is SGHRS and CDR2 YFSETQ.

The chain is built from TRBV7-8 and TRBJ1-3; D is perhaps TRBD1 (6 bases). V lost 5 bases and J lost 4, with 15 bases in between. The CDR3 has 15 residues. The V gene's germline CDR1 is SGHVS and CDR2 FQNEAQ. CDR3 amino acids: CASSPTTGFGNTIYF. DNA for the CDR3: TGTGCCAGCAGCCCGACAACAGGGTTCGGAAACACCATATATTTT.

The V gene is TRBV3-1 (or the pseudogene TRBV3-2), the J gene TRBJ1-1; the D is unclear. Between the trimmed V and J ends, which lost 4 bases and 4 bases, there was a span of 10 bases. The CDR3 is 13 amino acids. Germline CDR1 and CDR2: LGHDT and YNNKEL (reference sequence). The CDR3 nucleotides are TGTGCCAGCAGCCTAGGAGTAGGCACTGAAGCTTTCTTT. Translation: CASSLGVGTEAFF.

The chain recombines TRBV7-9 with TRBJ2-1, with D maybe TRBD2 (6 bases). Trimming stripped 6 bases from V and 2 bases from J, with 17 bases between. Germline assignment: CDR1 SEHNR and CDR2 FQNEAQ (reference sequence). This CDR3 has 16 amino acids. CDR3 in amino acids: CASRPSGGVTYNEQFF. In nucleotides, the CDR3 is TGTGCCAGCAGACCCTCCGGAGGGGTAACCTACAATGAGCAGTTCTTC.

The rearrangement uses TRBV2 and TRBJ2-5, with TRBD1 matching 8 bases. J was trimmed by 4 bases and V by 6 bases; bases with no gene match: 10. CDR3 length: 15 residues. From germline, CDR1 is SNHLY and CDR2 FYNNEI. Written as DNA, the CDR3 is TGTGCCAGCAGCCCCACGGGCAGGGGGCGAGAGACCCAGTACTTC. It yields the protein CASSPTGRGRETQYF.